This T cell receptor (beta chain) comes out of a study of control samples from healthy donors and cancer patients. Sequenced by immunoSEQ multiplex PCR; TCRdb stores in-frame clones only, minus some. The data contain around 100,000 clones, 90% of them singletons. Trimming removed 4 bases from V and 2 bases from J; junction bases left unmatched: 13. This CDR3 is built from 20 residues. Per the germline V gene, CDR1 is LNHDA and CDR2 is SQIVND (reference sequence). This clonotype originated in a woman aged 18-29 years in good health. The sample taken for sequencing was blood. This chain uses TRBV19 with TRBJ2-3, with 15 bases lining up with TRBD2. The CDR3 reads CASSTQGLAGGSVYTDTQYF. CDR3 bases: TGTGCCAGTAGTACCCAGGGACTAGCGGGGGGCTCAGTTTACACAGATACGCAGTATTTT.